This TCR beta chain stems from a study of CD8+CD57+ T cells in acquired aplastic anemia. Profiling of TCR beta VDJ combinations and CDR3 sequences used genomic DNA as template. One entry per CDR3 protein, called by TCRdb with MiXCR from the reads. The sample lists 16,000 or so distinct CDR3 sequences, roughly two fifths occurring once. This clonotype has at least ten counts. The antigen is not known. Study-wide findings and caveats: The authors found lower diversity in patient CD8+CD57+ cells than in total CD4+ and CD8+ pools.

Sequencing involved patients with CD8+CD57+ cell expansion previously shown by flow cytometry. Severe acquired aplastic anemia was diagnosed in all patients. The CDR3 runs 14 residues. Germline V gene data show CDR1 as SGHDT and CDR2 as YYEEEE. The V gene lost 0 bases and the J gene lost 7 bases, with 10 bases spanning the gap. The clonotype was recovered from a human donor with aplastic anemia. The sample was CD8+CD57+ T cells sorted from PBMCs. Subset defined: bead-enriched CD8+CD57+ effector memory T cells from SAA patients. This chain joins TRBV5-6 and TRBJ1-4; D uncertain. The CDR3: CASSLVGWGEKLFF. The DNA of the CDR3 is TGTGCCAGCAGCTTGGTTGGTTGGGGTGAAAAACTGTTTTTT.